This TCR beta chain was sequenced for a study of shared clonotypes between healthy human individuals (dated by TCRdb to the early 2020s). Background on the whole study: Three men and a couple of women, aged 18 to 49 years, made up the cohort. Between about 0.9 and 9 billion PBMCs per donor were obtained by leukapheresis. The study deeply sequenced blood TCR repertoires of about 5 healthy adults to estimate repertoire size and the extent of clonotype sharing between individuals. Different laboratories and diverse techniques were used to prepare libraries and sequence TCR repertoires, to increase sequencing depth and limit assay-specific biases. For each donor, CD4 naive and CD4 memory were each run on three plates, CD8 naive on two plates, and CD8 memory on one plate.

Using the deep immunoSEQ assay, TCR CDR3 regions were amplified from genomic DNA by multiplex PCR. Extracted genomic DNA from each cell subset was distributed evenly across all wells of several immunoSEQ 96-well plates, and each plate was treated as a replicate. For sorted subsets, roughly 0.2 ug genomic DNA, equal to 30,000 or so T cell genomes, was loaded into each replicate PCR. Purified libraries were quantified with a Qubit 3.0 fluorometer, sized on a Bioanalyzer 2100, and re-quantified with the KAPA Library Quantification kit. Every immunoSEQ 96-well plate was sequenced on a dedicated single-read 150-cycle Illumina NextSeq 550 flow cell. The authors' pipeline ran thus. The immunoSEQ output contained only junctional sequences without quality scores, so filtering could not match that applied to full-length reads. To assign V/J genes and CDR3, sequences were annotated using PyIR, a Python wrapper for IgBLAST v1.9, with IMGT germline references. Reads were removed for weak V/J assignments (E-value above 1e-6), missing CDR3, stop codons, out-of-frame junctions, or ambiguous translated residues. V3J clonotypes were defined as sequences sharing an identical inferred V gene, J gene, and CDR3 amino acid sequence. To compute the percentage overlap between repertoires, the number of shared unique clonotypes was divided by the size of the smaller repertoire. RTK rarefaction, the Chao1 estimator, and Recon v2.1 estimates of unobserved clonotypes were used to assess repertoire richness. OLGA was used to compute generation probabilities for all TCRbeta clonotypes that the gDNA method yielded from four donors. TCRdb limited this immuneACCESS table to in-frame rearrangements with V and J called. A share of clones is missing; checked studies link under half to unresolved V genes, and the rest is unexplained. V, J and clone size reflect that table, while D and trimming were determined from the DNA. The sample has 2 million to 2.5 million clones on record, about 92% of them singletons. About 0.39% of the sample goes to the ten largest clones.

Donors were healthy HIV-negative adults with no recently reported acute infections or vaccinations. Every donor was a Caucasian adult residing in Nashville, Tennessee, USA. CD4+ T cells were enriched by magnetic negative selection, after which naive cells were positively selected on CD45RA and the negative fraction was taken as the memory subset. After blood collection by leukapheresis, PBMCs were isolated using Ficoll-Histopaque density gradient centrifugation and then cryopreserved in the vapor phase of liquid nitrogen. Analytical flow cytometry was used to check the purity and quantity of each magnetically sorted T cell population. From each sorted fraction, genomic DNA was isolated and quantified by UV absorbance on a Nanodrop 2000c. Broader findings and caveats from the paper: Pairwise subsampling led to the expectation that sequencing depth would affect the degree of clonotype sharing among donors. Sampling was restricted to blood, and TCR repertoires in tissues likely differ from the TCR repertoires found in blood. About 5% of naive CD4, roughly 3.6% of naive CD8, approximately 2.2% of memory CD4, and over 0.35% of memory CD8 clonotypes were shared across several donors. The small number of donors limited the genetic and exposure-history diversity represented. Compared with non-shared clonotypes, clonotypes shared by all four sorted-subset donors had higher generation probabilities. Estimated clonotype richness was generally larger for naive than for memory subsets. Even with the large sequencing depth, rarefaction of the sorted-subset datasets indicated that sequencing was incomplete.

Looking up the germline V gene (reference sequence) yields CDR1 MNHEY and CDR2 SMNVEV. Inclusive of the bounding cysteine and phenylalanine, the CDR3 is 15 residues long. Kept here is only the CDR3 DNA, which spans 45 bases and is read in frame from base 1. A distance of 8 bases separates the germline ends of V and J, which lose 3 bases and 0 bases respectively. Of note for this clone: Its antigen has not been determined. Base qualities are missing; no much larger clone stands one base away. This CDR3 is also generated by other DNA sequences in the sample.

Sequenced: naive CD4+ T cells from PBMCs. In the paper's terms, the cell subset or site label means: CD45RA+ positively selected. The sequence derives from a man aged 18-30 years in good health. Some clones in this sample may be carry-over from other donors' samples. This chain joins TRBV27 to TRBJ2-2, and TRBD2 may be the D gene, going by 6 matching bases. For the CDR3, the sequence is CASSLRGPNTGELFF. The nucleotide sequence reads TGTGCCAGCAGTTTGCGGGGCCCGAACACCGGGGAGCTGTTTTTT.